This note documents a single TCR beta chain sequence. Antigen: not known. V lost 5 bases, J lost 1 base, and 7 bases stayed unmatched. This CDR3 comprises 14 residues. Germline CDR1 SQVTM, CDR2 ANQGSEA. The data were obtained in a study of circulating and synovial CD4+ cells in juvenile arthritis. Findings and caveats of the study: These blood cells shared more CDR3 sequences with synovium than bulk blood. Some such blood samples were as oligoclonal as synovium.

Profiled with immunoSEQ multiplex PCR; TCRdb holds only in-frame clones, not every one. The table lists tens of thousands of clones, 94% of them singletons, with roughly 0.7% in the top ten. The sequenced material came from CD4+ T cells from blood. The clonotype originates from a human donor with juvenile idiopathic arthritis. The chain joins TRBV29-1 to TRBJ2-5, with 7 bases aligning to TRBD1. CDR3 sequence reads: CSVSTGNPQETQYF. The CDR3 DNA sequence: TGCAGCGTTTCGACAGGGAACCCCCAAGAGACCCAGTACTTC.